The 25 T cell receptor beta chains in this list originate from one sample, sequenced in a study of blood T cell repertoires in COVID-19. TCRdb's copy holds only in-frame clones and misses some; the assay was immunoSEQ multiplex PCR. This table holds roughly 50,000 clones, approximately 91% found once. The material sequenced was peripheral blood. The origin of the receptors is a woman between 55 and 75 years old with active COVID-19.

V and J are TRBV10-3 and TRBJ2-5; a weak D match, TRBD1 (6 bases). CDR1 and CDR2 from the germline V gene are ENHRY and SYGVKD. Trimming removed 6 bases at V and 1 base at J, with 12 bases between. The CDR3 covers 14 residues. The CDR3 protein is CAIRGGRVQETQYF. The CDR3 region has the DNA TGTGCCATCAGAGGGGGTAGGGTCCAAGAGACCCAGTACTTC.

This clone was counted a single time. CDR3 sequence reads: CASSEGEGAIGYTF. CDR3 coding DNA: TGTGCCAGCAGTGAAGGAGAGGGGGCGATCGGCTACACCTTC. The rearrangement uses TRBV2 and TRBJ1-2, with 7 bases matching TRBD1. The CDR3 runs 14 residues. V lost 1 base to trimming and J lost 8 bases; unmatched junction nucleotides: 7. The germline V gene encodes CDR1 SNHLY and CDR2 FYNNEI.

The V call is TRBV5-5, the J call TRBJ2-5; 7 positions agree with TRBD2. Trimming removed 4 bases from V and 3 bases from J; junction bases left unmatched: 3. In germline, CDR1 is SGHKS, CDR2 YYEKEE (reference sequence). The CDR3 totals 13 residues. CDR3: CASSPGREETQYF. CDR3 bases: TGTGCCAGCAGCCCGGGGAGGGAAGAGACCCAGTACTTC.

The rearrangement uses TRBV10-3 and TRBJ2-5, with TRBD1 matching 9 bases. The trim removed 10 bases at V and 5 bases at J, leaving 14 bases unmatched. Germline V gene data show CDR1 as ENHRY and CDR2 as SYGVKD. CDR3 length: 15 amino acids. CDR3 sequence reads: CATDYLGQGLETQYF. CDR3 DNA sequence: TGTGCCACCGATTACCTGGGACAGGGTTTGGAGACCCAGTACTTC.

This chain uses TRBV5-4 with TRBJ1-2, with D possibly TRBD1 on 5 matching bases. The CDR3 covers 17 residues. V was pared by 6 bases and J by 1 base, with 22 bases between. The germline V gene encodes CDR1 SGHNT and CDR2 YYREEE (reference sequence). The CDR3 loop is CASISGGADLLNYGYTF. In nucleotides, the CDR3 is TGTGCCAGCATCTCAGGTGGGGCAGACCTCCTTAACTATGGCTACACCTTC.

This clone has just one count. The CDR3 protein is CAWTQGGHGYTF. Here the CDR3 DNA reads TGTGCCTGGACACAGGGGGGTCATGGCTACACCTTC. This chain joins TRBV30 and TRBJ1-2, with TRBD1 matching 8 bases. V trimming: 4 bases; J trimming: 6 bases; junction bases outside the gene matches: 4. Germline V lookup: CDR1 GTSNPN, CDR2 SVGIG (reference sequence). This CDR3 has 12 amino acids.

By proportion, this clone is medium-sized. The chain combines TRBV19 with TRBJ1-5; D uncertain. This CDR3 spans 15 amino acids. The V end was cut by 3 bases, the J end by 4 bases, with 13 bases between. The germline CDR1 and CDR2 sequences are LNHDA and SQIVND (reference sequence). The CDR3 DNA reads TGTGCCAGTAGTATTGGTCGGAGAGGTAATCAGCCCCAGCATTTT. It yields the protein CASSIGRRGNQPQHF.

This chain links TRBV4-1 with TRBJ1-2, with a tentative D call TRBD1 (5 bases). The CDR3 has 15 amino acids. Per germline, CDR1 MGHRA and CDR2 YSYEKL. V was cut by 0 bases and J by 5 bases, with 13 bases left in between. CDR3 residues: CASSQEGGSWYGYTF. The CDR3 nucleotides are TGCGCCAGCAGCCAAGAGGGGGGAAGCTGGTATGGCTACACCTTC.

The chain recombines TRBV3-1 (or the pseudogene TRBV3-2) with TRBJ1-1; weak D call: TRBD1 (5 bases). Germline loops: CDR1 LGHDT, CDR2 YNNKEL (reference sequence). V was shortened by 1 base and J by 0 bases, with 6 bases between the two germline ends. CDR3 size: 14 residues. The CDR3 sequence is CASSQGQLNTEAFF. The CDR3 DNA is TGTGCCAGCAGCCAAGGACAGCTGAACACTGAAGCTTTCTTT.

The CDR3 DNA sequence: TGTGCCAGCAGCCCCCGTAGGGGCTTGAGGTACGGCTACACCTTC. Translating gives CASSPRRGLRYGYTF. The rearrangement joins TRBV11-2 to TRBJ1-2; the D gene is possibly TRBD1 (5 bases). V was cut by 5 bases and J by 8 bases, with 21 bases left in between. Germline values: CDR1 SGHAT, CDR2 FQNNGV. The CDR3 is made up of 15 amino acids. Complete variable domain (other parts from reference TRBV11-2 and TRBJ1-2): EAGVAQSPRYKIIEKRQSVAFWCNPISGHATLYWYQQILGQGPKLLIQFQNNGVVDDSQLPKDRFSAERLKGVDSTLKIQPAKLEDSAVYLCASSPRRGLRYGYTFGSGTRLTVV.

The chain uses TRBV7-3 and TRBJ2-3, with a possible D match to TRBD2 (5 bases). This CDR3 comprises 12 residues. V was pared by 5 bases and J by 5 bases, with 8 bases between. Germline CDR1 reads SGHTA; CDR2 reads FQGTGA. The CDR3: CASSQGLDTQYF. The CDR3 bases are TGTGCCAGCAGCCAAGGACTAGATACGCAGTATTTT.

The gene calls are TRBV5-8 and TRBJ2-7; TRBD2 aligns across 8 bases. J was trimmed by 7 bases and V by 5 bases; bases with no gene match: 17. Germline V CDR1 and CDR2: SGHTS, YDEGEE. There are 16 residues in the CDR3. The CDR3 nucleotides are TGTGCCAGCAGTTCCACCCTCCTAGCGGGCGCCCGGGAGCAGTACTTC. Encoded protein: CASSSTLLAGAREQYF.

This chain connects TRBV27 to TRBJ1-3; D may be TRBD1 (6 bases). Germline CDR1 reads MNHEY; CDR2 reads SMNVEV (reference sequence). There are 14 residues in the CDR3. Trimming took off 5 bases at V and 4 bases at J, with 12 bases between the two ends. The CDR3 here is CASSDGQPGNTIYF. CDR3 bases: TGTGCCAGCAGTGATGGACAGCCGGGAAACACCATATATTTT.

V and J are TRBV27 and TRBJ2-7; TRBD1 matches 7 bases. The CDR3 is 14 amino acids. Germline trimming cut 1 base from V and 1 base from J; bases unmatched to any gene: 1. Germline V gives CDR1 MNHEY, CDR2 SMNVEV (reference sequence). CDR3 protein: CASSLLGQSYEQYF. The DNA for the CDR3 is TGTGCCAGCAGTTTATTGGGACAGTCCTACGAGCAGTACTTC.

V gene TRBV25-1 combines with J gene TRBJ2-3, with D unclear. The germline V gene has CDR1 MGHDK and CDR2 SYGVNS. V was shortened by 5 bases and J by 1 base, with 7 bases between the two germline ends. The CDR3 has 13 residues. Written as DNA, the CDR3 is TGTGCCAGCAGTAAAACGGGCACAGATACGCAGTATTTT. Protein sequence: CASSKTGTDTQYF.

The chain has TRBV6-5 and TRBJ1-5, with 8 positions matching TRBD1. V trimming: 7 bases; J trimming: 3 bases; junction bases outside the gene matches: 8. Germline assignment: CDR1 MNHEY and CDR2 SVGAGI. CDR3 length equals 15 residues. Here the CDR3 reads CASKRQGSSNQPQHF. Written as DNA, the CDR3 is TGTGCCAGCAAAAGACAGGGGTCATCCAATCAGCCCCAGCATTTT.

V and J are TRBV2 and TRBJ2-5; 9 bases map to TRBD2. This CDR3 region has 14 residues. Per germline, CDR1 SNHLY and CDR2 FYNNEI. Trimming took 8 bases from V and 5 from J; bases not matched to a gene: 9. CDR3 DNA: TGTGCCAGCTCCAGAGGGACTAGCATCGAGACCCAGTACTTC. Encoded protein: CASSRGTSIETQYF.

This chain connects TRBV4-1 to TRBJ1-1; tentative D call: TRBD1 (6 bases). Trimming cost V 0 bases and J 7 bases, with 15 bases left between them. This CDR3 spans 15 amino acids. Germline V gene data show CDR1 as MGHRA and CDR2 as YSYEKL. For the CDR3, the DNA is TGCGCCAGCAGCCAAGATCACAGGGCCTGGGGTGAAGCTTTCTTT. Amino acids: CASSQDHRAWGEAFF.

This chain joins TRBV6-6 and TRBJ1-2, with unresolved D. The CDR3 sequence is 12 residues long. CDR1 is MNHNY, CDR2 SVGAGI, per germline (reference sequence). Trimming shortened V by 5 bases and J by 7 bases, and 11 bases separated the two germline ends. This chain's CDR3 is CASSLTPVGYTF. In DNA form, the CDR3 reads TGTGCCAGCAGTCTAACCCCGGTTGGCTACACCTTC.

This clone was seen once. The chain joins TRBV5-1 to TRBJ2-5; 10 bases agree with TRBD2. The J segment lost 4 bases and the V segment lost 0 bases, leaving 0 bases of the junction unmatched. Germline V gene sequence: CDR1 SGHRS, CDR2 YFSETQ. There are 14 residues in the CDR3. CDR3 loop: CASSLEREGETQYF. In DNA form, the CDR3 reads TGCGCCAGCAGCTTGGAGCGGGAGGGAGAGACCCAGTACTTC. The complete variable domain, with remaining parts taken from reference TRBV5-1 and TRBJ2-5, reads KAGVTQTPRYLIKTRGQQVTLSCSPISGHRSVSWYQQTPGQGLQFLFEYFSETQRNKGNFPGRFSGRQFSNSRSEMNVSTLELGDSALYLCASSLEREGETQYFGPGTRLLVL.

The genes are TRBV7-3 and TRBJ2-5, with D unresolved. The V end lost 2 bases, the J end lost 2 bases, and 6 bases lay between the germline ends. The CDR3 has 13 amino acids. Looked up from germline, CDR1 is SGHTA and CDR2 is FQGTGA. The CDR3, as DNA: TGTGCCAGCAGCTTAGCTAGACAAGAGACCCAGTACTTC. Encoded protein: CASSLARQETQYF.

Written as DNA, the CDR3 is TGTGCCACGACAGGGGGCTCGGACACCATATATTTT. Its translation is CATTGGSDTIYF. The chain has TRBV19 and TRBJ1-3, with TRBD1 identical over 10 bases. The CDR3 is 12 amino acids. The J segment lost 8 bases and the V segment lost 10 bases, leaving 5 bases of the junction unmatched. Germline CDR1 and CDR2: LNHDA and SQIVND (reference sequence).

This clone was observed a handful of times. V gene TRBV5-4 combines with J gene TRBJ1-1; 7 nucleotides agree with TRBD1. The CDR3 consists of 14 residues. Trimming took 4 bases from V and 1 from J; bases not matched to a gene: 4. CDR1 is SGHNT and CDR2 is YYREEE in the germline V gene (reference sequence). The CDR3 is CASSAGQRNTEAFF. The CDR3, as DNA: TGTGCCAGCAGCGCGGGACAGAGGAACACTGAAGCTTTCTTT.

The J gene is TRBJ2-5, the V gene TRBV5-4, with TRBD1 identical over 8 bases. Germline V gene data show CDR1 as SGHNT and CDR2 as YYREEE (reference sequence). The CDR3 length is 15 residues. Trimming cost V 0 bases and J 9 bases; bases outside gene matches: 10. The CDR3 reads CASSLGGQADGAQYF. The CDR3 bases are TGTGCCAGCAGCTTGGGGGGACAGGCCGATGGGGCCCAGTACTTC.

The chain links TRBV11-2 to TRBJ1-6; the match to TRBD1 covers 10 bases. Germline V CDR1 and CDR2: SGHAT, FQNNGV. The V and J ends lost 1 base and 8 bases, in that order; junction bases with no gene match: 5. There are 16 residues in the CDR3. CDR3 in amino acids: CASSLGGQGGYSPLHF. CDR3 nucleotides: TGTGCCAGCAGCTTAGGTGGACAGGGGGGTTATTCACCCCTCCACTTT.